This TCR beta chain was profiled in a study of T cells in Graves' hyperthyroidism and ophthalmopathy. V lost 2 bases to trimming and J lost 2 bases, with 10 bases between them. The CDR3 sequence is 14 residues long. CDR1 and CDR2 (germline): DFQATT, SNEGSKA (reference sequence). This clonotype was seen at least ten times. TCR beta CDR3 regions were amplified from RNA transcripts. First-round RT-PCR of the TCR CDR3 relied on the HTBI primer set. MiXCR, run by TCRdb on the multiplex PCR reads, gives a single entry per CDR3 protein. The profile shows about 380,000 distinct CDR3 sequences, around an eighth of them singletons. Clinical symptoms, serum thyroxine and TRAb, thyroid ultrasound and orbital computed tomography were used for the diagnoses.

The receptor was derived from a man between 25 and 39 years old with Graves' hyperthyroidism that later progressed to Graves' ophthalmopathy. The sequencing sample was made of blood. The rearrangement links TRBV20-1 to TRBJ1-5, with D perhaps TRBD1 (5 bases). CDR3 coding DNA: TGCAGTGCTAGATGGGGGATGGGCAATCAGCCCCAGCATTTT. Its protein product is CSARWGMGNQPQHF.